Included here is one TCR beta chain sequence, with context. Its antigen is unknown. The split of CD4+ cells yielded CD45RA+ naive and CD45RA-negative memory subsets. This record belongs to a study of shared clonotypes between healthy human individuals. This CDR3 comprises 14 residues. V gave up 2 bases and J gave up 6 bases, with 14 bases separating them. Per the germline V gene, CDR1 is SEHNR and CDR2 is FQNEAQ (reference sequence). TCRdb keeps only in-frame clones here, not all; method: immunoSEQ multiplex PCR. The sample gives over a million clones, approximately 78% of which show up once; approximately 0.52% is in the top ten. Notes on the study in general: Across subsets, estimated richness was generally greater for naive than for memory populations.

This receptor was obtained from a man between 18 and 35 years old in good health. Some clones in this sample may be carry-over from other donors' samples. This rearrangement joins TRBV7-9 to TRBJ2-7; possible D gene TRBD1, 6 bases. Material for sequencing was memory CD4+ T cells from PBMCs. The subset is: CD45RA-negative fraction. Here the CDR3 reads CASSLSGDRAEQYF. CDR3 nucleotides: TGTGCCAGCAGCTTATCAGGGGATCGTGCCGAGCAGTACTTC.